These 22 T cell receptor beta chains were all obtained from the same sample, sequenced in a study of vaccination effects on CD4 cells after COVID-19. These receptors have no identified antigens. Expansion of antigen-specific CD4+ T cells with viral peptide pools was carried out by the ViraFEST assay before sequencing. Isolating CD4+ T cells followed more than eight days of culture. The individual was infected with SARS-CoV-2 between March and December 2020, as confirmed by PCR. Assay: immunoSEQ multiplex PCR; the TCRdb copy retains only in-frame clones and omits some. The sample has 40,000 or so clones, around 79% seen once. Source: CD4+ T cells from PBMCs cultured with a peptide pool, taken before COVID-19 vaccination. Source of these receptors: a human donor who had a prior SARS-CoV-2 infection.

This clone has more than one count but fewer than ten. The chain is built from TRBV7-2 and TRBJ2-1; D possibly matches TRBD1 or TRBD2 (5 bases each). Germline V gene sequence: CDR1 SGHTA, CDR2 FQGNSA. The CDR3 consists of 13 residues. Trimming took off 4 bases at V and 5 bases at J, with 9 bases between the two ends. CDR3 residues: CASSSGTDNEQFF. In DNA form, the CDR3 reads TGTGCCAGCAGCTCTGGGACGGACAATGAGCAGTTCTTC.

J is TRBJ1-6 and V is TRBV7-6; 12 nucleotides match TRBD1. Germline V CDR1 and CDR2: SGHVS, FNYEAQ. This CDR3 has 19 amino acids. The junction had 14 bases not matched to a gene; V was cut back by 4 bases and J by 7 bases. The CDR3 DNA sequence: TGTGCCAGCAGCTCCCTCCCCGGGACAGGGGGCACAGGAAATTCACCCCTCCACTTT. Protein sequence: CASSSLPGTGGTGNSPLHF.

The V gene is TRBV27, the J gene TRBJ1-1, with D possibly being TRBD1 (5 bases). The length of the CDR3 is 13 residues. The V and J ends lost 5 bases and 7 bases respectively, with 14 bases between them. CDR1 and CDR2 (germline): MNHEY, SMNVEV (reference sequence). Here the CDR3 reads CASSRSGFGEAFF. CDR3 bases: TGTGCCAGCAGTAGATCAGGGTTTGGTGAAGCTTTCTTT.

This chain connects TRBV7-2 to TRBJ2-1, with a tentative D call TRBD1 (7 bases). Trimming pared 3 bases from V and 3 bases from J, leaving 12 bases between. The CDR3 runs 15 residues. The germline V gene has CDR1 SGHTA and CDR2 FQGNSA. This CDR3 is CASSFRQGGYNEQFF. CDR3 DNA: TGTGCCAGCAGCTTTAGGCAGGGGGGCTACAATGAGCAGTTCTTC.

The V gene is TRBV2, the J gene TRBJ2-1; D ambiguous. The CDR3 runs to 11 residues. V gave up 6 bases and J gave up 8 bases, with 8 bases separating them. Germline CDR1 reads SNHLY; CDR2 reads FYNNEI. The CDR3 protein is CASRSSYEQFF. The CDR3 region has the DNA TGTGCCAGCAGGTCCTCCTATGAGCAGTTCTTC. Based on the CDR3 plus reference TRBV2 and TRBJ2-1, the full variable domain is EPEVTQTPSHQVTQMGQEVILRCVPISNHLYFYWYRQILGQKVEFLVSFYNNEISEKSEIFDDQFSVERPDGSNFTLKIRSTKLEDSAMYFCASRSSYEQFFGPGTRLTVL.

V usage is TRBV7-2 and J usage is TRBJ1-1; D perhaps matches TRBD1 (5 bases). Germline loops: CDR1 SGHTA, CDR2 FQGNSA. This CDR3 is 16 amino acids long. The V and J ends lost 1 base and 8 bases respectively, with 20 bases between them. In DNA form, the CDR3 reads TGTGCCAGCAGCTTAGACGGGACCCCCCTGTCTCCCGAAGCTTTCTTT. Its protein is CASSLDGTPLSPEAFF.

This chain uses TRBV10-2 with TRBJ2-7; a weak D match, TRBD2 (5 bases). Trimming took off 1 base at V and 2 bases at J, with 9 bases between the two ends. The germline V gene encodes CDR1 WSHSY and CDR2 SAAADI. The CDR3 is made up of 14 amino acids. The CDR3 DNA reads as TGCGCCAGCAGTGAGTGGAAGCGGACCTACGAGCAGTACTTC. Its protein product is CASSEWKRTYEQYF.

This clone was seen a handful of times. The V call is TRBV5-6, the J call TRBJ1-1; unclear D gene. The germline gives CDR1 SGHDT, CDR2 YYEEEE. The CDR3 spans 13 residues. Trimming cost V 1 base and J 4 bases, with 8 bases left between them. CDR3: CASSLPVGTEAFF. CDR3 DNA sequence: TGTGCCAGCAGCTTGCCCGTTGGCACTGAAGCTTTCTTT.

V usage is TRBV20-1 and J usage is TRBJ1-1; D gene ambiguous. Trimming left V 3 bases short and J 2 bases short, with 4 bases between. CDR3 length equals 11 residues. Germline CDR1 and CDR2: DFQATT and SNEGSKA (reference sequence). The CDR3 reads CSASLNTEAFF. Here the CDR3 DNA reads TGCAGTGCTAGTCTCAACACTGAAGCTTTCTTT.

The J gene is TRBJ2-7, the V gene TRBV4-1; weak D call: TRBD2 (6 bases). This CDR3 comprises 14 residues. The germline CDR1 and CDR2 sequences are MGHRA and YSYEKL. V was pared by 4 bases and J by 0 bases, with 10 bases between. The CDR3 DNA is TGCGCCAGCAGCCGTAGCGGAAGCTCCTACGAGCAGTACTTC. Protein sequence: CASSRSGSSYEQYF.

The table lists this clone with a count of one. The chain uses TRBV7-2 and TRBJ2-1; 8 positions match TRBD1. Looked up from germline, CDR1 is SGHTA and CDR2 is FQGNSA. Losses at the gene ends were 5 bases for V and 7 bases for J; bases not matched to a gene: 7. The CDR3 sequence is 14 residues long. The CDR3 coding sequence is TGTGCCAGCAGCCCCGGACAGGGTCGAAATGAGCAGTTCTTC. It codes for CASSPGQGRNEQFF.

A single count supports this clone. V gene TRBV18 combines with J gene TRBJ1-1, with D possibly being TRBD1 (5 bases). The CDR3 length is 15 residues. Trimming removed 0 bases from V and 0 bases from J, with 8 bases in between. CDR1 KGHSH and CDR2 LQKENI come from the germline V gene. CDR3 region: CASSPPGRMNTEAFF. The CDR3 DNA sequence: TGTGCCAGCTCACCACCGGGACGGATGAACACTGAAGCTTTCTTT.

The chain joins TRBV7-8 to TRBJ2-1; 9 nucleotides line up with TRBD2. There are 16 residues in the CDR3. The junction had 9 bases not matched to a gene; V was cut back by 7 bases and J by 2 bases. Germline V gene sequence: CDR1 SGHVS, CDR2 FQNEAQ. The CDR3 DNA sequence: TGTGCCAGCAACCTAAAAGCGGGGGGCACCTACAATGAGCAGTTCTTC. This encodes CASNLKAGGTYNEQFF.

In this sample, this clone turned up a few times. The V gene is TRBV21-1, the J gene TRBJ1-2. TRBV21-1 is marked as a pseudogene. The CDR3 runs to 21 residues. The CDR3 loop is CASTPPGPQPYETDANYGYTF. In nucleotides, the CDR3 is TGTGCCAGCACCCCCCCGGGCCCACAGCCGTATGAGACCGATGCTAACTATGGCTACACCTTC.

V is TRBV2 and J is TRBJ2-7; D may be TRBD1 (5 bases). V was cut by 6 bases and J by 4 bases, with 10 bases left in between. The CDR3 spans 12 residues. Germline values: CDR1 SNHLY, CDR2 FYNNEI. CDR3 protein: CASRAQVYEQYF. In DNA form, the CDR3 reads TGTGCCAGCAGAGCACAGGTGTACGAGCAGTACTTC.

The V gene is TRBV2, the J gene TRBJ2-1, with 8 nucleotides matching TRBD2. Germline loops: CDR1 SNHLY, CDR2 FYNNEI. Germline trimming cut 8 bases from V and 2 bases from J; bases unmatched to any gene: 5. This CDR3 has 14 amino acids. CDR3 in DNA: TGTGCCAGCGCTACGGGACTAGCCTACAATGAGCAGTTCTTC. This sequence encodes CASATGLAYNEQFF.

The CDR3 coding sequence is TGTGCCAGCAGCTTACGGTCCGGGGACACTGAAGCTTTCTTT. Protein sequence: CASSLRSGDTEAFF. The chain combines TRBV7-9 with TRBJ1-1; D not certain. V lost 2 bases and J lost 3, with 10 bases in between. Germline V gives CDR1 SEHNR, CDR2 FQNEAQ (reference sequence). The CDR3 extends over 14 amino acids.

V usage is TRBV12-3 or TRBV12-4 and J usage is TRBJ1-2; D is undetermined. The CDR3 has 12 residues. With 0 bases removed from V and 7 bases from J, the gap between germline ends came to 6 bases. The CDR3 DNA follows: TGTGCCAGCAGTTTAGCGCTTTTTGGCTACACCTTC. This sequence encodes CASSLALFGYTF.

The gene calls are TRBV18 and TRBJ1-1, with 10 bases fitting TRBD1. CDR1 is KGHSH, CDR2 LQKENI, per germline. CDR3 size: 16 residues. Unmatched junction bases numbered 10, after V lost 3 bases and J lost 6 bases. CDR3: CASSPRNGQGVAEAFF. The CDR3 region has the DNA TGTGCCAGCTCACCCAGGAACGGACAGGGGGTCGCTGAAGCTTTCTTT.

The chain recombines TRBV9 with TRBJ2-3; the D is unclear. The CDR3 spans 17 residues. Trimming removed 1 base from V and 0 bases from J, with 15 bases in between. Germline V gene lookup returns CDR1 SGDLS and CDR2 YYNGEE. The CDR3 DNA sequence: TGTGCCAGCAGCGTATTAGGGAACCCAACTAGCACAGATACGCAGTATTTT. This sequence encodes CASSVLGNPTSTDTQYF.

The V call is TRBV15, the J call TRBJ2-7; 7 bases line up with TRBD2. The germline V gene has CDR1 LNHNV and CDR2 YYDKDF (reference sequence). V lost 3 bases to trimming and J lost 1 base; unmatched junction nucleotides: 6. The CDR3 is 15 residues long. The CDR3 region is CATSSPGTTSYEQYF. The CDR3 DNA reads TGTGCCACCAGCAGCCCCGGGACTACATCCTACGAGCAGTACTTC. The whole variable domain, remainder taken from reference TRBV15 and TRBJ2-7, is DAMVIQNPRYQVTQFGKPVTLSCSQTLNHNVMYWYQQKSSQAPKLLFHYYDKDFNNEADTPDNFQSRRPNTSFCFLDIRSPGLGDTAMYLCATSSPGTTSYEQYFGPGTRLTVT.

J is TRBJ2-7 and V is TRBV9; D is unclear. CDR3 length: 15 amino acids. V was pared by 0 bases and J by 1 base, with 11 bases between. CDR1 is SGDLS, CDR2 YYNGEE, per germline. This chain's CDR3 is CASSVADGFSYEQYF. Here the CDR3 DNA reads TGTGCCAGCAGCGTAGCTGACGGCTTTTCCTACGAGCAGTACTTC. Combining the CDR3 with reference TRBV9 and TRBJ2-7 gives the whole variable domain DSGVTQTPKHLITATGQRVTLRCSPRSGDLSVYWYQQSLDQGLQFLIQYYNGEERAKGNILERFSAQQFPDLHSELNLSSLELGDSALYFCASSVADGFSYEQYFGPGTRLTVT.